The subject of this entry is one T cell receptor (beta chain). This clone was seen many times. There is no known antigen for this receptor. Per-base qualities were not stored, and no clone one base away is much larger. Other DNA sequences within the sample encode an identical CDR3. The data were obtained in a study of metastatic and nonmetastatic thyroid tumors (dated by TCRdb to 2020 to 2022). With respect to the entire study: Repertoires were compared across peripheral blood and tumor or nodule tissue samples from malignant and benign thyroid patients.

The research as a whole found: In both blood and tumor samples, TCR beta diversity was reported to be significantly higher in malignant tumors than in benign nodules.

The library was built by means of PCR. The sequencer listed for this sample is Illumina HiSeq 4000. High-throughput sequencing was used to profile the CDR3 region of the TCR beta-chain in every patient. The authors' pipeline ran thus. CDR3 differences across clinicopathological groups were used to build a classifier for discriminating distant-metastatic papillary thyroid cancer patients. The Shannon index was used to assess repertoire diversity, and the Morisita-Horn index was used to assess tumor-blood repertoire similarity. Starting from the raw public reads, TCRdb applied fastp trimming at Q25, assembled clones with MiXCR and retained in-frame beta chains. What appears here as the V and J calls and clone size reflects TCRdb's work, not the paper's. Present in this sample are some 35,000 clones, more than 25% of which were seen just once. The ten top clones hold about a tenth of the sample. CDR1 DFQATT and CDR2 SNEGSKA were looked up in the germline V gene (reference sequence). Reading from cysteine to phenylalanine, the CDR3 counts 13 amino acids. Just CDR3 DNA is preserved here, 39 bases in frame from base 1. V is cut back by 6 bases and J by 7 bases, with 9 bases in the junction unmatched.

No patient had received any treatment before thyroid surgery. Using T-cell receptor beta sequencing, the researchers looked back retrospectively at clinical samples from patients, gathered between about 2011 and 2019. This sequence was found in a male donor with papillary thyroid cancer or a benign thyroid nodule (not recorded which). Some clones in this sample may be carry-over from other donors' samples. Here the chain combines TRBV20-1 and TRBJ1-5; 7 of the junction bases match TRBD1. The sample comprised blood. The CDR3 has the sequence CSAIRQGGQPQHF. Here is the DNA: TGCAGTGCGATCCGACAGGGAGGACAGCCCCAGCATTTT.